The 27 T cell receptor beta chains given below trace back to one sample, sequenced in a study of graft-versus-host responses after intestinal transplantation. Libraries were prepared by immunoSEQ multiplex PCR; TCRdb keeps only in-frame clonotypes and omits some of them. The table shows some 8,000 clones, with around 79% occurring only once. Graft tissue was processed to release intraepithelial and lamina propria lymphocytes. Material: ileum tissue, obtained approximately 31 weeks after intestinal transplant. These receptors were taken from a human patient who received an intestinal transplant, so some T cells may come from the graft donor.

The V call is TRBV6-5, the J call TRBJ2-1, with unresolved D. The germline V gene encodes CDR1 MNHEY and CDR2 SVGAGI. This CDR3 region has 14 residues. The V gene lost 2 bases and the J gene lost 2 bases, with 7 bases spanning the gap. The CDR3 DNA is TGTGCCAGCAGTTACCGACTGGCCTACAATGAGCAGTTCTTC. Its protein is CASSYRLAYNEQFF.

This chain connects TRBV11-2 to TRBJ1-5; D remains ambiguous. Trimming shortened V by 1 base and J by 5 bases, and 6 bases separated the two germline ends. The CDR3 sequence is 13 residues long. Germline CDR1 and CDR2: SGHAT and FQNNGV. In DNA, the CDR3 is TGTGCCAGCAGCTTAGGCTATGATCAGCCCCAGCATTTT. As protein: CASSLGYDQPQHF. Together with reference TRBV11-2 and TRBJ1-5, the CDR3 gives the full variable domain: EAGVAQSPRYKIIEKRQSVAFWCNPISGHATLYWYQQILGQGPKLLIQFQNNGVVDDSQLPKDRFSAERLKGVDSTLKIQPAKLEDSAVYLCASSLGYDQPQHFGDGTRLSIL.

V is TRBV27 and J is TRBJ2-7, with 11 bases lining up with TRBD2. In germline, CDR1 is MNHEY, CDR2 SMNVEV (reference sequence). This CDR3 has 15 residues. Unmatched junction bases numbered 10, after V lost 6 bases and J lost 6 bases. This chain's CDR3 is CASRERRLAGTEQYF. The CDR3 coding sequence is TGTGCCAGCAGGGAACGGAGACTAGCGGGAACCGAGCAGTACTTC.

J is TRBJ2-7 and V is TRBV28, with 13 positions matching TRBD2. V gave up 8 bases and J gave up 3 bases; unmatched junction bases: 16. Germline values: CDR1 MDHEN, CDR2 SYDVKM. The CDR3 is 18 residues long. The CDR3 loop reads CASPAPGTSGISRYEQYF. As DNA, the CDR3 is TGTGCCAGCCCTGCGCCTGGGACTAGCGGGATCTCGCGCTACGAGCAGTACTTC.

The gene calls are TRBV14 and TRBJ2-1; D gene ambiguous. V was cut by 3 bases and J by 4 bases, with 7 bases left in between. Germline V gene lookup returns CDR1 SGHDN and CDR2 FVKESK. The CDR3 is made up of 13 amino acids. The CDR3 coding sequence is TGTGCCAGCAGCCAGCAGTATTACAATGAGCAGTTCTTC. Amino acid sequence: CASSQQYYNEQFF.

The chain combines TRBV9 with TRBJ1-3; D not resolved. The V end lost 3 bases, the J end lost 4 bases, and 8 bases lay between the germline ends. The germline CDR1 and CDR2 sequences are SGDLS and YYNGEE. The CDR3 runs to 13 residues. CDR3 sequence: CASSAQLGNTIYF. The CDR3 DNA reads TGTGCCAGCAGCGCACAGTTAGGAAACACCATATATTTT.

This chain joins TRBV27 and TRBJ1-2; D possibly corresponds to TRBD1 (6 bases). Germline CDR1 MNHEY, CDR2 SMNVEV (reference sequence). The length of the CDR3 is 15 residues. Deletions cut 3 bases from V and 9 bases from J, with 20 bases between. The CDR3 spells CASSFLFGTPSRYTF. The CDR3 DNA follows: TGTGCCAGCAGTTTTCTATTTGGGACACCATCCCGCTACACCTTC.

The rearrangement links TRBV15 to TRBJ2-7; tentative D call: TRBD2 (6 bases). This CDR3 has 15 amino acids. Trimming removed 8 bases at V and 3 bases at J, with 20 bases between. Germline CDR1 is LNHNV and CDR2 is YYDKDF (reference sequence). CDR3 sequence (DNA): TGTGCCACCGGGAGGATCGGGGAAGATTACTACGAGCAGTACTTC. Residues: CATGRIGEDYYEQYF.

This clone has more than one count but fewer than ten. V and J are TRBV6-4 and TRBJ2-3, with TRBD2 matching over 14 bases. Germline CDR1 is MRHNA and CDR2 is SNTAGT. Trimming at V came to 0 bases and at J to 4 bases, leaving 0 bases not matched to a gene. This CDR3 region has 16 residues. The CDR3 DNA follows: TGTGCCAGCAGTGACTCGACTAGCGGGGGGGCAGATACGCAGTATTTT. It encodes CASSDSTSGGADTQYF.

Relative to its sample, this clone is large. V usage is TRBV2 and J usage is TRBJ2-2; tentatively, D is TRBD2 (6 bases). Between the trimmed V and J ends, which lost 6 bases and 0 bases, there was a span of 14 bases. The germline V gene encodes CDR1 SNHLY and CDR2 FYNNEI. The CDR3 runs 16 residues. Here the CDR3 DNA reads TGTGCCAGCAGGCCGAGGGGCGGGGCGAACACCGGGGAGCTGTTTTTT. Its translation: CASRPRGGANTGELFF.

The chain recombines TRBV5-1 with TRBJ2-2; 15 bases align to TRBD2. Germline CDR1 is SGHRS and CDR2 is YFSETQ. This CDR3 is 19 amino acids long. The V and J ends lost 0 bases and 6 bases, in that order; junction bases with no gene match: 9. The CDR3 nucleotides read TGCGCCAGCAGCTTGGCCCCACCCGGACTAGCGGGAGGGGCCGGGGAGCTGTTTTTT. Its translation is CASSLAPPGLAGGAGELFF.

V and J are TRBV12-5 and TRBJ2-7; D possibly corresponds to TRBD2 (5 bases). CDR1 is LGHNT, CDR2 FRNRAP, per germline. The CDR3 spans 12 residues. The CDR3 sequence is CAGWERIYEQYF. As DNA, the CDR3 is TGTGCCGGGTGGGAGAGGATCTACGAGCAGTACTTC.

The sample holds one count of this clone. The chain uses TRBV7-4 and TRBJ1-2; D is ambiguous. Germline-derived CDR1 and CDR2 are SGHVT and SQSDAQ. The length of the CDR3 is 16 residues. Trimming took off 6 bases at V and 1 base at J, with 18 bases between the two ends. CDR3 region: CASRSGTPTRNYGYTF. Written as DNA, the CDR3 is TGTGCCAGCAGGTCAGGAACACCTACGCGTAACTATGGCTACACCTTC.

CDR3 coding DNA: TGTGCCAGCAGTGAGCAGGGGACTGGGGCCAACGTCCTGACTTTC. This sequence encodes CASSEQGTGANVLTF. The gene calls are TRBV2 and TRBJ2-6; D possibly corresponds to TRBD1 (6 bases). The CDR3 spans 15 residues. With 3 bases removed from V and 2 bases from J, the gap between germline ends came to 8 bases. CDR1 is SNHLY, CDR2 FYNNEI, per germline.

The genes are TRBV30 and TRBJ2-1; D remains ambiguous. Per the germline V gene, CDR1 is GTSNPN and CDR2 is SVGIG (reference sequence). The CDR3 contains 12 residues. V lost 0 bases and J 9 bases, leaving 9 bases between the germline ends. The CDR3: CAWSVRVSEQFF. The DNA of the CDR3 is TGTGCCTGGAGTGTACGGGTTTCTGAGCAGTTCTTC.

DNA for the CDR3: TGTGCCAGCAGCTTGGCAACAGGATATGGCTACACCTTC. Translation: CASSLATGYGYTF. The chain combines TRBV5-4 with TRBJ1-2; tentatively, D is TRBD1 (5 bases). The CDR3 length is 13 residues. Between the trimmed V and J ends, which lost 0 bases and 5 bases, there was a span of 8 bases. CDR1 and CDR2 from the germline V gene are SGHNT and YYREEE (reference sequence).

In DNA, the CDR3 is TGTGCCAGCAGCTTAACCGGGACACTCTCCTACGAGCAGTACTTC. This translates into CASSLTGTLSYEQYF. The genes are TRBV5-5 and TRBJ2-7; D possibly corresponds to TRBD1 (6 bases). Trimming shortened V by 2 bases and J by 0 bases, and 12 bases separated the two germline ends. The V gene's germline CDR1 is SGHKS and CDR2 YYEKEE (reference sequence). The CDR3 covers 15 residues.

V usage is TRBV28 and J usage is TRBJ2-4; 7 positions agree with TRBD1. Trimming cost V 5 bases and J 0 bases; bases outside gene matches: 10. This CDR3 has 17 amino acids. Germline V gene lookup returns CDR1 MDHEN and CDR2 SYDVKM. In nucleotides, the CDR3 is TGTGCCAGCAGTCCGAGACAGGGTACCAGAGCCAAAAACATTCAGTACTTC. It specifies CASSPRQGTRAKNIQYF. The complete variable domain, with remaining parts taken from reference TRBV28 and TRBJ2-4, reads DVKVTQSSRYLVKRTGEKVFLECVQDMDHENMFWYRQDPGLGLRLIYFSYDVKMKEKGDIPEGYSVSREKKERFSLILESASTNQTSMYLCASSPRQGTRAKNIQYFGAGTRLSVL.

The chain couples TRBV9 to TRBJ2-3; a weak D match, TRBD2 (5 bases). The CDR3 runs 14 residues. Germline lookup yields CDR1 SGDLS and CDR2 YYNGEE. The V gene lost 4 bases and the J gene lost 3 bases, with 12 bases spanning the gap. CDR3 DNA sequence: TGTGCCAGCAGCCCCGAGGGAAGGACAGATACGCAGTATTTT. Its translation: CASSPEGRTDTQYF.

By share, this clone ranks as medium-sized. The chain joins TRBV28 to TRBJ1-2, with D unresolved. The V end lost 3 bases, the J end lost 4 bases, and 12 bases lay between the germline ends. The germline V gene has CDR1 MDHEN and CDR2 SYDVKM. The length of the CDR3 is 14 residues. DNA for the CDR3: TGTGCCAGCAGTTTGGGCAGAGCCCGCTATGGCTACACCTTC. As protein: CASSLGRARYGYTF.

The V gene is TRBV10-3, the J gene TRBJ2-7, with D uncertain. Germline V gene data show CDR1 as ENHRY and CDR2 as SYGVKD. This CDR3 contains 12 residues. Deletions cut 4 bases from V and 0 bases from J, with 4 bases between. This CDR3 reads CAISGLSYEQYF. The CDR3 DNA reads as TGTGCCATCAGTGGACTCTCCTACGAGCAGTACTTC.

This chain uses TRBV9 with TRBJ1-1; tentative D call: TRBD1 (5 bases). Germline V gene lookup returns CDR1 SGDLS and CDR2 YYNGEE. V lost 3 bases and J lost 0, with 12 bases in between. The CDR3 has 15 residues. CDR3 bases: TGTGCCAGCAGCGCCGGGGGGGTAATGAACACTGAAGCTTTCTTT. Protein: CASSAGGVMNTEAFF.

In its sample, this clone was seen a few times. The chain recombines TRBV6-4 with TRBJ2-2; D may be TRBD1 (5 bases). The germline V gene has CDR1 MRHNA and CDR2 SNTAGT. With 0 bases removed from V and 4 bases from J, the gap between germline ends came to 6 bases. The CDR3 runs to 14 residues. For the CDR3, the DNA is TGTGCCAGCAGTGACTCGCAGGGCACCGGGGAGCTGTTTTTT. Translated: CASSDSQGTGELFF.

This clone showed up just once. The chain combines TRBV6-5 with TRBJ1-6, with 9 bases matching TRBD1. Germline trimming cut 0 bases from V and 9 bases from J; bases unmatched to any gene: 0. This CDR3 is 14 amino acids long. Per the germline V gene, CDR1 is MNHEY and CDR2 is SVGAGI. The CDR3 is CASSYSTGGSPLHF. For the CDR3, the DNA is TGTGCCAGCAGTTACTCGACAGGGGGTTCACCCCTCCACTTT.

In its sample, this clone was seen once. The rearrangement links TRBV11-2 to TRBJ2-5; 7 bases map to TRBD2. With 2 bases clipped from V and 7 bases from J, the junction kept 7 bases outside the gene matches. Per the germline V gene, CDR1 is SGHAT and CDR2 is FQNNGV. The CDR3 sequence is 14 residues long. The CDR3 protein is CASSLPTSQGTQYF. Written as DNA, the CDR3 is TGTGCCAGCAGCTTACCGACTAGCCAGGGGACCCAGTACTTC.

V gene TRBV27 combines with J gene TRBJ1-1; TRBD1 might be the D (5 bases). CDR1 is MNHEY and CDR2 is SMNVEV in the germline V gene (reference sequence). V dropped 7 bases and J dropped 10 bases, with 13 bases sitting between them. The CDR3 consists of 11 residues. The CDR3 loop is CASKGYIGAFF. For the CDR3, the DNA is TGTGCCAGCAAGGGGTACATTGGAGCTTTCTTT.

This clone came up once. The rearrangement links TRBV5-6 to TRBJ1-2; 10 bases match TRBD1. The germline V gene encodes CDR1 SGHDT and CDR2 YYEEEE. This CDR3 has 19 amino acids. The ends lost 3 bases at V and 3 bases at J; junction bases unmatched: 17. The CDR3 spells CASSYQLDRGFIRDYGYTF. The CDR3 region has the DNA TGTGCCAGCAGCTACCAACTGGACAGGGGGTTTATTCGGGACTATGGCTACACCTTC.